This TCR beta chain originates from a study of T cells after yellow fever vaccination. Regarding the study as a whole: High-abundance clonotypes from the bulk population could contaminate FACS-sorted repertoires. Re-detected after boosting: most primary clones, approximately 97% of CD4 and 75% to 90% of CD8. It was a weaker secondary response, yet one that peaked faster, at day 5 versus 15.

The table lists this clonotype with many counts. The antigen remains unidentified. 5'RACE template switching added a universal primer site and UMIs to TCR cDNA. TCRdb re-called the 5' RACE reads with MiXCR, one entry per CDR3 protein. The table has about 250,000 distinct CDR3 sequences, about 3.9% seen once. This CDR3 comprises 16 residues. V shed 0 bases and J 4 bases; nucleotides not matched to a gene: 8. Germline V lookup: CDR1 SGHTA, CDR2 FQGNSA. The material was PBMCs, obtained 15 days after the yellow fever booster vaccination. The rearrangement joins TRBV7-2 to TRBJ1-1, with 7 bases lining up with TRBD1. This clonotype originated in a man younger than 30 who received the YFV17D yellow fever vaccine. DNA of the CDR3: TGTGCCAGCAGCTTAGCGTCGGCAGGGGGGTTCACTGAAGCTTTCTTT. It is translated as CASSLASAGGFTEAFF.